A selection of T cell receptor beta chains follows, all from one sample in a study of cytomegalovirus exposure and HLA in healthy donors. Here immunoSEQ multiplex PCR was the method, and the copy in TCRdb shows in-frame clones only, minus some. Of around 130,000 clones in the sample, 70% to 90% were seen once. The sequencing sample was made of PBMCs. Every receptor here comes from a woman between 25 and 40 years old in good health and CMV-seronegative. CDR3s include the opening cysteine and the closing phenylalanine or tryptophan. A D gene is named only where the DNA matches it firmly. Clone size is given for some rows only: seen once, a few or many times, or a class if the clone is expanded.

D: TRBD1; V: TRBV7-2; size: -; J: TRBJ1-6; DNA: TGTGCCAGCAGCCCATTGACAGGGGTTAATTCACCCCTCCACTTT; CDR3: CASSPLTGVNSPLHF
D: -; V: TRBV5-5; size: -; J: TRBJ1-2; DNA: TGTGCCAGCAGCTTGGCAGGGGTGTATGGCTACACCTTC; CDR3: CASSLAGVYGYTF
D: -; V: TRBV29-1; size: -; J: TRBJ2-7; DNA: TGCAGCGTTACCCCAGGGCAGTACTTC; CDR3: CSVTPGQYF
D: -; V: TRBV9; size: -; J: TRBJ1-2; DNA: TGTGCCAGCAGCGTAGTGTCGGGTGGTGGCTACACCTTC; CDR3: CASSVVSGGGYTF
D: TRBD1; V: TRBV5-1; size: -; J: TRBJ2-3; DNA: TGCGCCAGCAGCTTGGGACAGGGGGCCGATACGCAGTATTTT; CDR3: CASSLGQGADTQYF
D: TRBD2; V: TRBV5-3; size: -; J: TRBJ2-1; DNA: TGTGCCAGAAGCGAAGCAGGGGTCCTAAAGGGAACTAGCGGGGATGGCAATGAGCAGTTCTTC; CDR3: CARSEAGVLKGTSGDGNEQFF
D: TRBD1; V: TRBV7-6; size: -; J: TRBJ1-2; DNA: TGTGCCAGCAGCTTAGGGACAGGGGGCTCTGGCTACACCTTC; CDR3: CASSLGTGGSGYTF
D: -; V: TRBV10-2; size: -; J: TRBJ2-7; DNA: TGCGCCAGCAGTGGGGAGACAGGGAGGCATGGGGAGCAGTACTTC; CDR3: CASSGETGRHGEQYF
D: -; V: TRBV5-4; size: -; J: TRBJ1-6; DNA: TGTGCCAGCAGCCCCGGAGGCGCAGGGACTTATCCCCTCCACTTT; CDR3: CASSPGGAGTYPLHF
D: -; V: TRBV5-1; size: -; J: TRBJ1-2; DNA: TGCGCCAGCAGCTTGAGGTCAGGCTATGGCTACACCTTC; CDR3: CASSLRSGYGYTF
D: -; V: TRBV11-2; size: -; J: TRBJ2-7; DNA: TGTGCCAGCAGCTATGGGCGCGGGCGTTACGAGCAGTACTTC; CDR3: CASSYGRGRYEQYF
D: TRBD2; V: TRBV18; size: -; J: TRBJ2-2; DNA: TGTGCCAGCTCACCACCGGTACTAGCGGGGACCGGGGAGCTGTTTTTT; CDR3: CASSPPVLAGTGELFF
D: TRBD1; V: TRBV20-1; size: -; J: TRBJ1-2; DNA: TGCAGTGCTAGCGGTGAGTTGGGACAGACCTTC; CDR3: CSASGELGQTF
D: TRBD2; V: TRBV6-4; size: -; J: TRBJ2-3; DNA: TGTGCCAGCAGTAGACTAGCGGGGGATACAGATACGCAGTATTTT; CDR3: CASSRLAGDTDTQYF
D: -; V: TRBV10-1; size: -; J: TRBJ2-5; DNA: TGCGCCAGCAGTGGGGTCAGGGGAGAGACCCAGTACTTC; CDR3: CASSGVRGETQYF
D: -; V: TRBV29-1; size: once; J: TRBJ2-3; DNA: TGCAGCGTTGACCCCCTGGAGGGGGCCAGGGATACGCAGTATTTT; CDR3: CSVDPLEGARDTQYF
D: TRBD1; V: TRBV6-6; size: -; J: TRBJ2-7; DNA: TGTGCCAGCAGTTACTCTCTAAACAGGGGGCTGGACGAGCAGTACTTC; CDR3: CASSYSLNRGLDEQYF
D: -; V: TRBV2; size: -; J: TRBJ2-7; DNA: TGTGCCAGCAGTGAGGGAACAGGGCTTTCCTACGAGCAGTACTTC; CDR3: CASSEGTGLSYEQYF
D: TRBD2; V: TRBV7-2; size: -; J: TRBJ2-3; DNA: TGTGCCAGCAGCTATCGGATGCGGACTAGCGGGGTGCGAGATACGCAGTATTTT; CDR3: CASSYRMRTSGVRDTQYF
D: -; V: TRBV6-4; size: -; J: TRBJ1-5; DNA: TGTGCCAGCAGTGAAGGGCAGGGGAAGCAGCCCCAGCATTTT; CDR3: CASSEGQGKQPQHF
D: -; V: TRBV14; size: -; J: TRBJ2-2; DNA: TGTGCCAGCAGCCAAGATCTCACAGGGGAGCTGTTTTTT; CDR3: CASSQDLTGELFF
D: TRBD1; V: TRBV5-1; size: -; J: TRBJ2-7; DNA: TGCGCCAGCAGCCTCCAGGGGGCGCTTCAAGAGCAGTACTTC; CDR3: CASSLQGALQEQYF
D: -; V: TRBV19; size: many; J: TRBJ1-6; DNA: TGTGCCAGTAGTATTTCGGGGATTGTGAATTCACCCCTCCACTTT; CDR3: CASSISGIVNSPLHF
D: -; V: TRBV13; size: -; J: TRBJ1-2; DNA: TGTGCCAGCAGCGCCGAAGGGGACTATGGCTACACCTTC; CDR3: CASSAEGDYGYTF
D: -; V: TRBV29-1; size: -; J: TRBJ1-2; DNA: TGCAGCGTCGTGGCCGCTTCTAACTATGGCTACACCTTC; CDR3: CSVVAASNYGYTF
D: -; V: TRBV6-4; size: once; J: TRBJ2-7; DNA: TGTGCCAGCAGGGTCCAGGTCTACGAGCAGTACTTC; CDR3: CASRVQVYEQYF
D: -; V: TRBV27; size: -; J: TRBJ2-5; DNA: TGTGCCCACGGTAAACAAGAGACCCAGTACTTC; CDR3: CAHGKQETQYF
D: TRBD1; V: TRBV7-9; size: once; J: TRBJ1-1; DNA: TGTGCCAGCAGCGCCCAGGGGGCCGCTGAAGCTTTCTTT; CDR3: CASSAQGAAEAFF
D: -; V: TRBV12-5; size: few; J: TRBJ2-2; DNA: TGTGCTAGTGGTTTGGCAAGGCAGCCAGGGCGAATCGGGGAGCTGTTTTTT; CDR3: CASGLARQPGRIGELFF
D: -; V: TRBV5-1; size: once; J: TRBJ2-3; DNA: TGCGCCAGCAGCTTGGTGGCGGGCCTAAGCACAGATACGCAGTATTTT; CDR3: CASSLVAGLSTDTQYF
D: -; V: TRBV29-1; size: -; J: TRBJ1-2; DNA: TGCAGCGTTACCGACACCAACTATGGCTACACCTTC; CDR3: CSVTDTNYGYTF
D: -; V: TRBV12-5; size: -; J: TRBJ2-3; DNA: TGTGCTAGTGGTTCAGACACGGATACGCAGTATTTT; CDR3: CASGSDTDTQYF
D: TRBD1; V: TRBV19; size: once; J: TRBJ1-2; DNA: TGTGCCAGTAGCCCGCCGGGACAGGGGGGCAACACCTTC; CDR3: CASSPPGQGGNTF
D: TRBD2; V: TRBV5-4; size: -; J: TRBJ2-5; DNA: TGTGCCAGCAGCTTGCCGAGCGGGGGCGTCGAGACCCAGTACTTC; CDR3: CASSLPSGGVETQYF
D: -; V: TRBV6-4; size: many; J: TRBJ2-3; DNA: TGTGCCAGCAGTGACACAGCCAGGACTAGCACAGATACGCAGTATTTT; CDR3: CASSDTARTSTDTQYF
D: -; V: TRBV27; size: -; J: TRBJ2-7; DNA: TGTGCCAGCAGTTTGCATCCTCGGGGACAAACCTACGAGCAGTACTTC; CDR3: CASSLHPRGQTYEQYF
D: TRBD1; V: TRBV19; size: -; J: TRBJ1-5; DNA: TGTGCCACCCAACCTGGGACAGGGTTCAGCAATCAGCCCCAGCATTTT; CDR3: CATQPGTGFSNQPQHF
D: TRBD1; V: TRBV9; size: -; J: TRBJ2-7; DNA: TGTGCCAGCAGTCGGGGACAGGGAGGAACGGGGGAGCAGTACTTC; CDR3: CASSRGQGGTGEQYF
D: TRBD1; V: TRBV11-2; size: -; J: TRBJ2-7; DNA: TGTGCCAGCAGCCGCGATTTAGACAGGGGATACGAGCAGTACTTC; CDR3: CASSRDLDRGYEQYF
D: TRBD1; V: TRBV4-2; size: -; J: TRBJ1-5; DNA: TGTGCCAGCAGCTTAGGAAGGGGACAGGGGGTACAGCCCCAGCATTTT; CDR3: CASSLGRGQGVQPQHF
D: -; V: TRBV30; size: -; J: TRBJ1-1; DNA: TGTGCCTGGAGTAGGGGCCCGACGGGCACTGAAGCTTTCTTT; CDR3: CAWSRGPTGTEAFF
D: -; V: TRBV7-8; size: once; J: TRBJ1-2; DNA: TGTGCCAGCAGCTTAGCGGACACACGTCTCGGAGGCTACACCTTC; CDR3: CASSLADTRLGGYTF
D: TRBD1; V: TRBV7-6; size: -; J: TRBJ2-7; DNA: TGTGCCAGCAGCTTCGGACAGGGGTCCTACGAGCAGTACTTC; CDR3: CASSFGQGSYEQYF
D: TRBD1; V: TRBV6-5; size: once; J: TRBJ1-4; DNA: TGTGCCAGCAGTTACCAGGGACAGAGTAATGAAAAACTGTTTTTT; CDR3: CASSYQGQSNEKLFF
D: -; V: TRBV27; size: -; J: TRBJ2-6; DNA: TGTGCCAGCAGTTTTAAGTCTCCGACAGGTCACTCTGGGGCCAACGTCCTGACTTTC; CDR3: CASSFKSPTGHSGANVLTF
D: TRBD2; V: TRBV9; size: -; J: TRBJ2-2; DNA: TGTGCCAGCAGCGTCTTGGGACTAGCGGGGCTACAGACCGGGGAGCTGTTTTTT; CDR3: CASSVLGLAGLQTGELFF
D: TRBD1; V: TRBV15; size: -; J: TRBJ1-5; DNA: TGTGCCACCAGCAGAGATTACCAAGGACAGGGGAGCAATCAGCCCCAGCATTTT; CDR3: CATSRDYQGQGSNQPQHF
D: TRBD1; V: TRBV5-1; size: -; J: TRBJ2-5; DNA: TGCGCCAGCAGCTTAGTTACAGGGGCAGAGACCCAGTACTTC; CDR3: CASSLVTGAETQYF
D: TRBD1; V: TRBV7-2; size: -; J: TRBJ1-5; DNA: TGTGCCAGCAGCCCGAGGACAGGCACTCAGCCCCAGCATTTT; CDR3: CASSPRTGTQPQHF
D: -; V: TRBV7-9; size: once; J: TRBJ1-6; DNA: TGTGCCAGCAGCCGGTTACGGGACTGGAATTCACCCCTCCACTTT; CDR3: CASSRLRDWNSPLHF
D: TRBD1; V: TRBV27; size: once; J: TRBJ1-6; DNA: TGTGCCAGCAGTTTACCGACAGGGAGTAATTCACCCCTCCACTTT; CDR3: CASSLPTGSNSPLHF
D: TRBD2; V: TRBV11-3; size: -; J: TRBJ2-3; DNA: TGTGCCAGCAGCCGCGGGGGAAGCACAGATACGCAGTATTTT; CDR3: CASSRGGSTDTQYF
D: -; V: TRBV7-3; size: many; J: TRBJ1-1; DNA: TGTGCCAGCAGCTTAGACAGGAACACTGAAGCTTTCTTT; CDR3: CASSLDRNTEAFF
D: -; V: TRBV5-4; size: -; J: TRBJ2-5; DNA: TGTGCCAGCAGCCCCGGGGTAGTTGAGACCCAGTACTTC; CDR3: CASSPGVVETQYF